Listed below are T cell receptor beta chains from one sample, sequenced in a study of blood T cell repertoires in COVID-19. TCRdb keeps only in-frame clones here, not all; method: immunoSEQ multiplex PCR. The sample lists about 64,000 clones, roughly 90% occurring once. The specimen was peripheral blood. These receptors all stem from a man in his 70s with acute or convalescent COVID-19. Both conserved end residues are part of each CDR3. A D gene is named only where the DNA matches it firmly. Some rows have no size entry. The others give once, few or many, or a class for an expanded clone.

v_call	clone_size	j_call	d_call	cdr3_aa	cdr3_nt
TRBV19	.	TRBJ2-7	.	CASSTANGREQYF	TGTGCCAGTAGTACTGCCAACGGTCGCGAGCAGTACTTC
TRBV5-5	once	TRBJ1-1	.	CASSLDGGVRRAFF	TGTGCCAGCAGCTTGGATGGCGGGGTTAGGAGGGCTTTCTTT
TRBV6-1	.	TRBJ1-2	TRBD1	CASSATDRAILSGYGYTF	TGTGCCAGCAGTGCGACGGACAGGGCTATTCTCTCTGGCTATGGCTACACCTTC
TRBV6-6	.	TRBJ1-1	.	CASKPPVGGPNTEAFF	TGTGCCAGCAAACCACCAGTTGGGGGCCCGAACACTGAAGCTTTCTTT
TRBV7-2	.	TRBJ2-3	TRBD2	CASSPGTSGGRSTDTQYF	TGTGCCAGCAGCCCCGGGACTAGCGGGGGCCGGAGCACAGATACGCAGTATTTT
TRBV18	once	TRBJ1-4	.	CASSPGGGNEKLFF	TGTGCCAGCTCACCTGGGGGCGGGAATGAAAAACTGTTTTTT
TRBV10-2	.	TRBJ1-2	.	CASSGRGNYGYTF	TGCGCCAGCAGTGGGCGGGGAAACTATGGCTACACCTTC
TRBV6-4	few	TRBJ1-2	TRBD1	CASSRSGGVGYTF	TGTGCCAGCAGTCGGTCAGGGGGCGTTGGCTACACCTTC
TRBV9	.	TRBJ2-7	.	CASSPSGEQQYF	TGTGCCAGCAGCCCCTCCGGGGAGCAGCAGTACTTC
TRBV15	.	TRBJ1-4	.	CATSRQGRDEKLFF	TGTGCCACCAGCAGACAGGGGCGGGATGAAAAACTGTTTTTT
TRBV6-6	.	TRBJ1-1	.	CASSYMPLGNTEAFF	TGTGCCAGCAGTTATATGCCCCTGGGCAACACTGAAGCTTTCTTT
TRBV4-2	.	TRBJ2-7	TRBD2	CASSQAGTSGPYEQYF	TGTGCCAGCAGCCAAGCTGGGACTAGCGGACCTTACGAGCAGTACTTC
TRBV6-5	.	TRBJ2-1	.	CASSLGGLNSYNEQFF	TGTGCCAGCAGTTTAGGCGGTCTTAACTCCTACAATGAGCAGTTCTTC
TRBV19	.	TRBJ1-2	.	CASSAQGSLSLLGYTF	TGTGCCAGTAGTGCGCAGGGTAGTCTCTCCTTATTGGGGTACACCTTC
TRBV5-4	.	TRBJ2-1	.	CASSWTEYNEQFF	TGTGCCAGCAGCTGGACAGAGTACAATGAGCAGTTCTTC
TRBV4-1	.	TRBJ1-2	TRBD1	CASRGTGYYGYTF	TGCGCCAGCAGGGGGACAGGGTACTATGGCTACACCTTC
TRBV7-3	.	TRBJ2-1	TRBD2	CASSSATSGANEQFF	TGTGCCAGCAGCTCGGCGACTAGCGGGGCGAATGAGCAGTTCTTC
TRBV24-1	few	TRBJ1-2	TRBD1	CATSDRQGWGYTF	TGTGCCACCAGTGATCGACAGGGCTGGGGCTACACCTTC
TRBV16	.	TRBJ2-4	.	CASSQFAGNHLAKNIQYF	TGTGCCAGCAGCCAATTTGCCGGGAACCATCTAGCCAAAAACATTCAGTACTTC
TRBV3-1/TRBV3-2	.	TRBJ2-7	TRBD1	CASSQERTGKSSYEQYF	TGTGCCAGCAGCCAAGAACGGACAGGGAAGAGCTCCTACGAGCAGTACTTC
TRBV24-1	.	TRBJ1-1	.	CATSDLTGEAFF	TGTGCCACCAGTGATTTAACAGGGGAAGCTTTCTTT
TRBV6-5	.	TRBJ1-2	.	CASSTREGALYGYTF	TGTGCCAGCAGTACTAGGGAGGGAGCACTCTATGGCTACACCTTC
TRBV4-2	.	TRBJ2-3	.	CASSQQKDTQYF	TGTGCCAGCAGCCAACAAAAAGATACGCAGTATTTT
TRBV5-6	.	TRBJ1-5	.	CASSLRGASNQPQHF	TGTGCCAGCAGCCTTCGGGGGGCTAGCAATCAGCCCCAGCATTTT
TRBV5-1	once	TRBJ2-3	.	CASSLAAGAGDTQYF	TGCGCCAGCAGCTTGGCCGCGGGGGCAGGGGATACGCAGTATTTT
TRBV2	once	TRBJ1-5	.	CASSPPIGQRWESNQPQHF	TGTGCCAGCAGCCCACCAATAGGACAGAGATGGGAGAGCAATCAGCCCCAGCATTTT
TRBV9	once	TRBJ2-3	.	CASSVGGGAVNTQYF	TGTGCCAGCAGCGTAGGTGGGGGGGCGGTAAATACGCAGTATTTT
TRBV30	.	TRBJ1-3	.	CAWSVFGDSGNTIYF	TGTGCCTGGAGTGTTTTCGGGGACTCTGGAAACACCATATATTTT
TRBV19	once	TRBJ1-2	.	CASSRRGGNGYTF	TGTGCCAGTAGTAGGAGGGGGGGGAATGGCTACACCTTC
TRBV19	.	TRBJ2-1	.	CASSIDARVGQQFF	TGTGCCAGTAGTATCGATGCGAGGGTAGGTCAGCAGTTCTTC
TRBV6-5	.	TRBJ2-5	.	CASRKPYQETQYF	TGTGCCAGCAGAAAACCCTATCAAGAGACCCAGTACTTC
TRBV7-9	once	TRBJ2-1	TRBD2	CASSFGLAGVNSYNEQFF	TGTGCCAGCAGCTTTGGACTAGCGGGGGTGAACTCCTACAATGAGCAGTTCTTC
TRBV6-6	.	TRBJ1-2	TRBD1	CASRPRDRERYGYTF	TGTGCCAGCAGACCCCGGGACAGAGAGCGCTATGGCTACACCTTC
TRBV2	once	TRBJ2-3	TRBD2	CASLVGGVKDTQYF	TGTGCCAGCCTGGTGGGGGGGGTGAAAGATACGCAGTATTTT
TRBV27	.	TRBJ1-1	.	CASSLSAGITEAFF	TGTGCCAGCAGTTTATCGGCAGGGATCACTGAAGCTTTCTTT
TRBV5-1	.	TRBJ2-3	TRBD2	CASRPGGGEADTQYF	TGCGCCAGCAGACCCGGCGGGGGTGAGGCAGATACGCAGTATTTT
TRBV18	.	TRBJ1-5	.	CASSPSAERRGQPQHF	TGTGCCAGCTCACCCTCGGCAGAAAGGCGGGGTCAGCCCCAGCATTTT
TRBV10-1	.	TRBJ1-3	.	CASSELLTYHRAGNTIYF	TGCGCCAGCAGTGAGTTGCTAACCTACCACAGGGCCGGAAACACCATATATTTT
TRBV7-2	.	TRBJ2-1	TRBD1	CASSPRRISPGQGYNEQFF	TGTGCCAGCAGTCCGAGACGAATAAGCCCCGGACAGGGATACAATGAGCAGTTCTTC
TRBV4-3	.	TRBJ1-4	.	CASSQDGRGDEKLFF	TGCGCCAGCAGCCAAGATGGACGCGGGGATGAAAAACTGTTTTTT
TRBV7-2	.	TRBJ1-5	TRBD1	CASRADPGQGEYSNQPQHF	TGTGCCAGCAGGGCCGATCCGGGACAGGGCGAGTATAGCAATCAGCCCCAGCATTTT
TRBV5-1	once	TRBJ1-3	TRBD1	CASSLDGAGGGNTIYF	TGCGCCAGCAGCTTGGACGGGGCAGGGGGTGGAAACACCATATATTTT
TRBV3-1/TRBV3-2	.	TRBJ2-2	TRBD1	CASSQEAGGTGELFF	TGTGCCAGCAGCCAAGAGGCAGGGGGTACCGGGGAGCTGTTTTTT
TRBV19	once	TRBJ2-7	TRBD2	CASSMIAGPYEQYF	TGTGCCAGTAGTATGATAGCGGGTCCCTACGAGCAGTACTTC
TRBV4-3	.	TRBJ2-3	TRBD2	CASSQSSGARSTDTQYF	TGCGCCAGCAGCCAGTCTAGCGGGGCCCGTAGCACAGATACGCAGTATTTT
TRBV7-9	.	TRBJ2-3	TRBD2	CASSLTSGGTDTQYF	TGTGCCAGCAGCTTAACTAGCGGAGGCACAGATACGCAGTATTTT
TRBV12-3/TRBV12-4	few	TRBJ1-2	TRBD1	CASNLEGARGYTF	TGTGCCAGCAATCTAGAGGGGGCGCGGGGCTACACCTTC
TRBV7-8	.	TRBJ2-2	.	CASSLAAAGDTGELFF	TGTGCCAGCAGCTTAGCTGCGGCCGGGGACACCGGGGAGCTGTTTTTT
TRBV29-1	.	TRBJ2-7	TRBD1	CSVWTGVEQYF	TGCAGCGTCTGGACAGGGGTTGAGCAGTACTTC
TRBV7-8	.	TRBJ2-5	TRBD1	CASSIKTGGIETQYF	TGTGCCAGCAGCATTAAGACAGGGGGCATTGAGACCCAGTACTTC
TRBV7-9	.	TRBJ1-2	.	CASSRTGFANYGYTF	TGTGCCAGCAGTCGAACAGGGTTCGCTAACTATGGCTACACCTTC